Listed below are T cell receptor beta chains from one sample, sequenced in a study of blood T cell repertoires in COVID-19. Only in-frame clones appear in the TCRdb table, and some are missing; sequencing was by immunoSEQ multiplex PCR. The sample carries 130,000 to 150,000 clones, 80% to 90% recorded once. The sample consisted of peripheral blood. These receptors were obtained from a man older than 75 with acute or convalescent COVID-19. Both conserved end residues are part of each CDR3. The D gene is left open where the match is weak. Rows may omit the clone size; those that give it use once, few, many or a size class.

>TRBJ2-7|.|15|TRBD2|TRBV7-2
TGTGCCAGCAGCTTGGGGGGGGTGTCCTCCTACGAGCAGTACTTC
CASSLGGVSSYEQYF
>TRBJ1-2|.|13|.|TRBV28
TGTGCCAGCCACGGAGGATTGGCCTATGGCTACACCTTC
CASHGGLAYGYTF
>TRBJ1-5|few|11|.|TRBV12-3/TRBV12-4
TGTGCCAGCGGGGCCGGGGGGCCCCAGCATTTT
CASGAGGPQHF
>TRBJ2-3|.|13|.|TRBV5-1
TGCGCCAGCAGCCCAGAGGGCGCAGATACGCAGTATTTT
CASSPEGADTQYF
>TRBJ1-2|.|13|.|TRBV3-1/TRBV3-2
TGTGCCAGCAGCCCCTTGGGGAGCTATGGCTACACCTTC
CASSPLGSYGYTF
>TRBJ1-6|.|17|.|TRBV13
TGTGCCAGCAGCTTATGGGCAGGGCACTCCTATAATTCACCCCTCCACTTT
CASSLWAGHSYNSPLHF
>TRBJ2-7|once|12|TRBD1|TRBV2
TGTGCCAGCAGGACGCAGGGGGACGAGCAGTACTTC
CASRTQGDEQYF
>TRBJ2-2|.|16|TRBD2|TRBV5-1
TGCGCCAGCAGCTTGTCTAGCGGAGGGCTCGCCGGGGAGCTGTTTTTT
CASSLSSGGLAGELFF
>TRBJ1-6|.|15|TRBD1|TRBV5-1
TGCGCCAGCAGCCTACCGGGACAGGGCGCATCACCCCTCCACTTT
CASSLPGQGASPLHF
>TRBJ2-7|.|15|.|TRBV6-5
TGTGCCAGCAGTTACTCGAGGGACAACTACTACGAGCAGTACTTC
CASSYSRDNYYEQYF
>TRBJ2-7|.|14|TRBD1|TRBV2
TGTGCCAGCAAGACGACAGGGTCCGCCTACGAGCAGTACTTC
CASKTTGSAYEQYF
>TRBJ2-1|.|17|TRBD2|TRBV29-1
TGCAGCGTTGAAGGCACCCCTAGCGGGGGGAGGTACAATGAGCAGTTCTTC
CSVEGTPSGGRYNEQFF
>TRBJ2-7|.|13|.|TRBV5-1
TGCGCCAGCAGGATCTCGGGGGTATACGAGCAGTACTTC
CASRISGVYEQYF
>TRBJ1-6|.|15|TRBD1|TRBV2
TGTGCCCGGCGGGCAGGGGGCTCCTATAATTCACCCCTCCACTTT
CARRAGGSYNSPLHF
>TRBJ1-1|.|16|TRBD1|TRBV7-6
TGTGCCAGCAGCTTAGCTCCGACAGGGGGCCACACTGAAGCTTTCTTT
CASSLAPTGGHTEAFF
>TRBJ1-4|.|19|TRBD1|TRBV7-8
TGTGCCAGCAGCTTAGCCCGAACAGGGGGATTCCAGGAAGGTGAAAAACTGTTTTTT
CASSLARTGGFQEGEKLFF
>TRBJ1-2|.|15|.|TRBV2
TGTGCCAGCAGTATCCTACAGGCGACGAACTATGGCTACACCTTC
CASSILQATNYGYTF
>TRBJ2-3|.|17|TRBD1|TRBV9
TGTGCCAGCAGCGTAGGGGACAGGGGGAAAGGCACAGATACGCAGTATTTT
CASSVGDRGKGTDTQYF
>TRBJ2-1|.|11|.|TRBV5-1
TGCGCCAGCAGAGACATCGGCGAGCAGTTCTTC
CASRDIGEQFF
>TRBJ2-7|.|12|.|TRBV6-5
TGTGCCAGCACCGATAGCTCCTACGAGCAGTACTTC
CASTDSSYEQYF
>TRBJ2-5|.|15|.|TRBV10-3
TGTGCCATCAGTGCGTCAGGAGCCGCGAAAGAGACCCAGTACTTC
CAISASGAAKETQYF
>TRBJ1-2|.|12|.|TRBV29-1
TGCAGCGTTGAAGTGGGCTCCCATGGCTACACCTTC
CSVEVGSHGYTF
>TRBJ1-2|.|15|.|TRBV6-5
TGTGCCAGCAGCGCCGAGGGCGCTGGGAACTATGGCTACACCTTC
CASSAEGAGNYGYTF
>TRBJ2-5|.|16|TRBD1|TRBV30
TGTGCCTGGAGTTTAGGGACAGGGGGAGGCCAAGAGACCCAGTACTTC
CAWSLGTGGGQETQYF
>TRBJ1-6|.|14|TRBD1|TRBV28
TGTGCCAGCAGTTCGACAGGGAGGAATTCACCCCTCCACTTT
CASSSTGRNSPLHF
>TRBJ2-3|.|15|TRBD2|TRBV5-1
TGCGCCAGCGACACCTTAGCGGGGGCCACAGATACGCAGTATTTT
CASDTLAGATDTQYF
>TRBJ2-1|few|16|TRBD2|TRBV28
TGTGCCAGCAGCCTAGAAGTGGGACTAGGGGAAGGGGAGCAGTTCTTC
CASSLEVGLGEGEQFF
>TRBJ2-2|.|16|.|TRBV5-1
TGCGCCAGCAGCTTTACCCAGCGGAGGGGCACCGGGGAGCTGTTTTTT
CASSFTQRRGTGELFF
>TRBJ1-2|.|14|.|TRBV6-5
TGTGCCAGCAGTCGGGGGGTGGGGGCCCGGGGCTACACCTTC
CASSRGVGARGYTF
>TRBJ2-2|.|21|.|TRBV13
TGTGCCAGCAGCTTACTCGGCCATAACGCGGGGGACACCTACCCCACCGGGGAGCTGTTTTTT
CASSLLGHNAGDTYPTGELFF
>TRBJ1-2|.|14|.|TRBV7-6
TGTGCCAGCAGCTCCCGGGACTCCTCCGGAGGCTACACCTTC
CASSSRDSSGGYTF
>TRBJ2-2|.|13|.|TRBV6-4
TGTGCCAGCAAGGGGCATCACACCGGGGAGCTGTTTTTT
CASKGHHTGELFF
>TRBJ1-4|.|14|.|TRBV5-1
TGCGCCAGCAGCTCGCAGTCAACTAATGAAAAACTGTTTTTT
CASSSQSTNEKLFF
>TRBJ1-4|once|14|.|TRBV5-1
TGCGCCAGCAGCTTGGGTGATCTGGGCGAAAAACTGTTTTTT
CASSLGDLGEKLFF
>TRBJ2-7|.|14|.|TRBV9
TGTGCCAGCAGCTTTACCGGGACACCTTACGAGCAGTACTTC
CASSFTGTPYEQYF
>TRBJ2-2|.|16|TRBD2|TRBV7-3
TGTGCCAGCAGCTTAGTGGCGGGAGGGAACACCGGGGAGCTGTTTTTT
CASSLVAGGNTGELFF
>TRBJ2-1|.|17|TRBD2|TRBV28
TGTGCCAGCAGTTCTGGGGGACTCGGGACTAGCGGGAAGGAGCAGTTCTTC
CASSSGGLGTSGKEQFF
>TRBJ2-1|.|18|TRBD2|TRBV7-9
TGTGCCAGCAGCAGACCCGGGACTAGCGGGAGTCTGAGGAATGAGCAGTTCTTC
CASSRPGTSGSLRNEQFF
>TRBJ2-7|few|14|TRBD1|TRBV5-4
TGTGCCAGCAGCTCGCGGACAGGGGACTACGAGCAGTACTTC
CASSSRTGDYEQYF
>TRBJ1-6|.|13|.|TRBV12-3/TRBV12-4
TGTGCCAGCAGAACGGACACTTATTCACCCCTCCACTTT
CASRTDTYSPLHF
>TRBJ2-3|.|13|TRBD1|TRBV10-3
TGTGCCATCAGACCAGAACAGGGGCATACGCAGTATTTT
CAIRPEQGHTQYF
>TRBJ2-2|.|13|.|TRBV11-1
TGTGCCAGCGGCCAGGGAAACACCGGGGAGCTGTTTTTT
CASGQGNTGELFF
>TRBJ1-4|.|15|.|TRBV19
TGTGCCAGTAGTATTGGGCCGGAAATCGGAGGGAAACTGTTTTTT
CASSIGPEIGGKLFF
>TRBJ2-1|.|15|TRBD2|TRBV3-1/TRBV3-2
TGTGCCAGCTGTAGACTAGCGGGAGGGCACAATGAGCAGTTCTTC
CASCRLAGGHNEQFF